The 2 T cell receptor beta chains below were found in one sample sequenced in a study of regulatory T cells in long-lasting Graves disease. Library construction for TCR beta used iRepertoire HTBI primers and Arm-PCR of CDR3 regions. TCRdb re-analysed the multiplex PCR reads in MiXCR, keeping a single row per CDR3 protein. The sample lists roughly 490,000 distinct CDR3 sequences, 20% to 25% occurring once. Time point: persistent/refractory GD, antithyroid drugs over 5 years with positive TRAb. Following extraction of RNA from PBMCs, that RNA was used to make the TCR library. This specimen was peripheral blood mononuclear cells (PBMCs), taken when the disease was refractory, from a patient treated with antithyroid drugs. Receptors were obtained from a female donor with Graves disease.

The gene calls are TRBV20-1 and TRBJ2-4; no definite D call. The CDR3 consists of 14 residues. Deletions cut 6 bases from V and 1 base from J, with 13 bases between. Germline V gene data show CDR1 as DFQATT and CDR2 as SNEGSKA (reference sequence). This CDR3 reads CSATGFGAKNIQYF. CDR3 in DNA: TGCAGTGCAACGGGTTTCGGGGCCAAAAACATTCAGTACTTC.

This chain uses TRBV19 with TRBJ1-1; TRBD1 matches 8 bases. The V gene's germline CDR1 is LNHDA and CDR2 SQIVND (reference sequence). The ends lost 6 bases at V and 3 bases at J; junction bases unmatched: 3. This CDR3 is 13 amino acids long. In DNA form, the CDR3 reads TGTGCCAGTAGATCGACAGGGGACACTGAAGCTTTCTTT. It yields the protein CASRSTGDTEAFF. The full variable domain, completed using reference TRBV19 and TRBJ1-1, is DGGITQSPKYLFRKEGQNVTLSCEQNLNHDAMYWYRQDPGQGLRLIYYSQIVNDFQKGDIAEGYSVSREKKESFPLTVTSAQKNPTAFYLCASRSTGDTEAFFGQGTRLTVV.